This note documents a single T cell receptor (beta chain) sequence. This clonotype is characterized as medium-sized (0.01 to 0.1%). The antigen this receptor binds is unknown. The record has no base qualities; no much larger clone is one base away. This sample was taken from a study of T cells generated in artificial thymic organoids (dated by TCRdb to between 2016 and 2019). At the level of the whole study: The study compared TCR alpha and beta CDR3 repertoires of CD8 single positive T cells derived from in vitro artificial thymic organoids with the repertoires of thymic and peripheral blood naive CD8 T cells. The displayed repertoire sequencing data were described as being representative of three independent experiments. On the study overall, not on this receptor specifically: CD8 single positive T cells derived from organoids showed physiological TCR clonotype diversity comparable to the diversity seen in thymic and blood naive CD8 T cells.

The V and J ends are trimmed by 5 bases and 0 bases, leaving 14 bases between them. The CDR3 runs 15 amino acids, cysteine and phenylalanine included. The entry retains the CDR3 DNA only, 45 bases that are in frame from base 1. CDR1 and CDR2 are drawn from the germline V gene: SGHVS, FNYEAQ. TCRalpha and TCRbeta libraries were amplified separately by semi-nested PCR with Advantage 2 and reverse primers in the TRAC or TRBC constant regions. The amount of total RNA used for first-strand cDNA synthesis ranged from about 3 to 550 ng. TCR cDNA libraries were generated by 5'-RACE using the SMARTer PCR cDNA Synthesis kit, with a poly-dT primer for first-strand synthesis. Each semi-nested reverse primer in the constant region carried a 5-nucleotide sample-specific barcode, and the resulting products were cleaned up with the Zymo DNA Clean and Concentrator-5 kit. As many as ten barcoded samples were combined into a pool, ligated to Illumina adaptors, and sequenced on an Illumina MiSeq as 2 x 150 bp paired-end reads. Per the authors' processing: Demultiplexed reads were aligned with BLAT to a custom library of all human TRAV, TRAJ, TRBV, TRBD and TRBJ combinations from IMGT. The best BLAT hits were picked using pslCDnaFilter (-maxAligns=1, -ignoreIntrons), and custom Perl scripts were used to calculate clonotype frequencies. The public reads were run again by TCRdb, first through fastp at Q25 and then through MiXCR, and only productive beta chains were kept. Each CDR3 protein appears once, grouped with its most common genes and DNA. The V and J calls and clone size are TCRdb's, not the authors'. The table for this sample lists about 5,600 distinct CDR3 sequences; over 30% of them were counted only once. Together, the top ten hold 2% to 2.5% of the sample.

Healthy adult donors provided the non-mobilized peripheral blood. Primary CD8+ T cells were enriched with magnetic beads using the Miltenyi CD8+ T cell Isolation Kit. Before RNA extraction, naive CD8 T cells from blood were sorted by FACS as CD3+TCRalphabeta+CD8+CD45RO-CCR7+ cells. For each sample, the RNeasy Micro kit was used to purify total RNA from about 40,000 to 200,000 sorted cells, and RNA quality was checked on an Agilent RNA 6000 Nano chip. The chain is encoded by TRBV7-6 joined to TRBJ2-7, with no D gene named confidently. The clonotype originates from a human donor who gave cord blood stem cells for thymic organoid culture, a cardiac surgery patient who gave postnatal thymus, or a blood donor (not recorded which). Sequencing was done on a sample of naive CD8+ T cells from blood. The sample's cell subset or site label, decoded: CD3+TCRalphabeta+CD8SP T cells; for blood, CD45RO-CCR7+ naive CD8+ T cells. The CDR3 in this case is CASSLTSRSSYEQYF. The nucleotide sequence is TGTGCCAGCAGCCTGACATCTAGAAGCTCCTACGAGCAGTACTTC. Reference TRBV7-6 and TRBJ2-7 genes cover what lies past the CDR3, so the full variable domain is GAGVSQSPRYKVTKRGQDVALRCDPISGHVSLYWYRQALGQGPEFLTYFNYEAQQDKSGLPNDRFSAERPEGSISTLTIQRTEQRDSAMYRCASSLTSRSSYEQYFGPGTRLTVT.